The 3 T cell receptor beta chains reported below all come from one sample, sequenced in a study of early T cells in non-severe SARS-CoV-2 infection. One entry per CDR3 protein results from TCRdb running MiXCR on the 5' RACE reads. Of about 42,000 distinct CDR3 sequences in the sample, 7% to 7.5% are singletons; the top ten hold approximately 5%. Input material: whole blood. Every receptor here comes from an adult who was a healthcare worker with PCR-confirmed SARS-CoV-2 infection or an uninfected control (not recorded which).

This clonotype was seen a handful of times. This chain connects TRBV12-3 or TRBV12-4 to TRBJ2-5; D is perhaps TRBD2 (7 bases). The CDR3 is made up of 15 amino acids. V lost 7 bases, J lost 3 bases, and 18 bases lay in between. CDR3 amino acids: CASTMAPGGEETQYF. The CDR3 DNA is TGTGCCAGCACCATGGCCCCGGGGGGCGAAGAGACCCAGTACTTC.

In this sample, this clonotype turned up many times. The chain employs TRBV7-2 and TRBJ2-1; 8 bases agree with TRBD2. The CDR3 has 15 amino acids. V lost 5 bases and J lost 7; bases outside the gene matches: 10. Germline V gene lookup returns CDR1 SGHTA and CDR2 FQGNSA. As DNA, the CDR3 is TGTGCCAGCAGCCCTCCCGGGACTAGAGTTAATGAGCAGTTCTTC. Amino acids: CASSPPGTRVNEQFF.

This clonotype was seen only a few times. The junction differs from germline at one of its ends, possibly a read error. The CDR3 DNA follows: TGTGCTAGCAGCTTAACGACAGGGACCACAGATACGCAGTATTTT. Protein sequence: CASSLTTGTTDTQYF. The J gene is TRBJ2-3, the V gene TRBV7-7, with 7 positions matching TRBD1. This CDR3 is 15 amino acids long. Germline-derived CDR1 and CDR2 are SSHAT and FNYEAQ (reference sequence).